This entry is about one T cell receptor beta chain. What it binds is unknown. The CDR3 end falls 3 residues outside the read, so it is completed with the germline J gene. This sample is drawn from a study of Tregs in tolerant kidney transplant recipients. The germline V gene encodes CDR1 SNHLY and CDR2 FYNNEI. The CDR3 totals 14 residues. Trimming cost V 8 bases and J 3 bases; bases outside gene matches: 5. Related graft donors supplied nonmyeloablative bone marrow transplants, and mixed chimerism was transient. Unstimulated regulatory T cells (CD4+CD25+CD127-), CD4+CD25- non-regulatory cells, CD4 and CD8 cells were FACS-sorted from thawed PBMCs. Sequenced by immunoSEQ multiplex PCR; TCRdb stores in-frame clones only, minus some. The specimen's table records 25,000 to 40,000 clones. Study-level findings and limits: Some patients' samples used different primers over time, so nucleotide sequences weren't comparable.

The sequence was collected from a human patient who received a combined kidney and bone marrow transplant. Some T cells here may be from the graft donor. The material was CD4+ T cells from blood (PBMCs), obtained 24 months after the transplant. V is TRBV2 and J is TRBJ2-1; TRBD2 matches 9 bases. The part of the CDR3 DNA that was read is TGTGCCAGCTCCGGGACTAGCAGCTACAATGAG. Translation gives CASSGTSSYNE. The CDR3 in full is CASSGTSSYNEQFF. Full variable domain (remainder filled in from reference TRBV2 and TRBJ2-1): EPEVTQTPSHQVTQMGQEVILRCVPISNHLYFYWYRQILGQKVEFLVSFYNNEISEKSEIFDDQFSVERPDGSNFTLKIRSTKLEDSAMYFCASSGTSSYNEQFFGPGTRLTVL.